This T cell receptor (beta chain) is drawn from a study of graft-versus-host responses after intestinal transplantation. Study-level findings and limits: Allograft clonal ratios (graft-versus-host to host-versus-graft) were high in patients who had graft-donor T cell macrochimerism. GvH clones surfaced in recipient marrow, some emerging earlier in ileum or blood. Among circulating GvH clones, peak levels were associated with early post-transplant declines in HvG clones.

About this clone: Its antigen is not known.

The data were produced by immunoSEQ multiplex PCR, yet TCRdb's version contains in-frame clones alone and is incomplete. The sample has 85,000 to 95,000 clones, about 92% seen once. CDR1 and CDR2 from the germline V gene are KGHSY and FQNENV. V was clipped by 7 bases and J by 5 bases; unmatched bases: 14. This CDR3 spans 16 amino acids. Sequenced material: unstimulated CD8+ T cells sorted from spleen or lymph node cells, taken before intestinal transplant. The V gene is TRBV16, the J gene TRBJ2-3; 8 bases agree with TRBD2. This receptor was identified in a human donor who received an intestinal transplant. The CDR3 loop reads CASTYPAAGGGDTQYF. The CDR3 coding sequence is TGTGCCAGCACCTACCCGGCTGCGGGAGGAGGAGATACGCAGTATTTT.